Following are 32 T cell receptor beta chains from one sample sequenced in a study of blood T cell repertoires in COVID-19. Only in-frame clones appear in the TCRdb table, and some are missing; sequencing was by immunoSEQ multiplex PCR. The sample records some 57,000 clones, around 89% being singletons. The sequenced sample was peripheral blood. These receptors were taken from a man aged 55 to 69 with acute or convalescent COVID-19.

V is TRBV9 and J is TRBJ1-2; TRBD1 agrees at 7 bases. The CDR3 loop spans 15 amino acids. J lost 4 bases, V lost 4 bases, and 10 bases had no gene match. The germline CDR1 and CDR2 sequences are SGDLS and YYNGEE. The CDR3 is CASSPQGNLFYGYTF. The CDR3 coding sequence is TGTGCCAGCAGCCCACAGGGGAATTTATTCTATGGCTACACCTTC.

V gene TRBV5-1 combines with J gene TRBJ1-6; no reliable D call. The germline V gene has CDR1 SGHRS and CDR2 YFSETQ. The germline V and J ends were trimmed by 4 bases and 3 bases, with 20 bases remaining between them. There are 18 residues in the CDR3. The CDR3: CASSPSLGPSIYNSPLHF. The CDR3 nucleotides are TGCGCCAGCAGCCCCTCCTTGGGCCCGAGTATCTATAATTCACCCCTCCACTTT.

This chain connects TRBV9 to TRBJ2-3, with TRBD2 identical over 9 bases. Germline V gene sequence: CDR1 SGDLS, CDR2 YYNGEE. V was pared by 0 bases and J by 4 bases, with 6 bases of the junction left unmatched. The CDR3 is 16 residues long. The CDR3 coding sequence is TGTGCCAGCAGCGTAGCTCCGCGGGGGGGAGCAGATACGCAGTATTTT. Translating gives CASSVAPRGGADTQYF.

The rearrangement links TRBV27 to TRBJ1-4; TRBD1 is a possible D gene (6 bases). The CDR3 has 15 residues. The V end lost 6 bases, the J end lost 5 bases, and 16 bases lay between the germline ends. Germline CDR1 MNHEY, CDR2 SMNVEV (reference sequence). The CDR3 DNA sequence: TGTGCCAGCAGACGCGGGGGGCCCTTGAATGAAAAACTGTTTTTT. It yields the protein CASRRGGPLNEKLFF.

The chain has TRBV7-9 and TRBJ1-1, with D tentatively TRBD1 (6 bases). The CDR3 loop spans 13 amino acids. Germline loops: CDR1 SEHNR, CDR2 FQNEAQ (reference sequence). V lost 1 base, J lost 5 bases, and 8 bases lay in between. CDR3: CASSLEGTTEAFF. DNA of the CDR3: TGTGCCAGCAGCTTAGAAGGGACAACTGAAGCTTTCTTT.

This sequence joins TRBV7-6 and TRBJ2-2; TRBD1 agrees at 7 bases. Trimming at V came to 0 bases and at J to 1 base, leaving 2 bases not matched to a gene. CDR3 length equals 16 residues. Germline V gene data show CDR1 as SGHVS and CDR2 as FNYEAQ. This CDR3 reads CASSLAAGGNTGELFF. The CDR3 DNA is TGTGCCAGCAGCTTAGCGGCAGGGGGGAACACCGGGGAGCTGTTTTTT. Complete variable domain (other parts from reference TRBV7-6 and TRBJ2-2): GAGVSQSPRYKVTKRGQDVALRCDPISGHVSLYWYRQALGQGPEFLTYFNYEAQQDKSGLPNDRFSAERPEGSISTLTIQRTEQRDSAMYRCASSLAAGGNTGELFFGEGSRLTVL.

The V gene is TRBV5-1, the J gene TRBJ2-6, with no clear D. Trimming cost V 1 base and J 0 bases, with 5 bases left between them. From germline, CDR1 is SGHRS and CDR2 YFSETQ. This CDR3 comprises 15 residues. This chain's CDR3 is CASSLKLSGANVLTF. In nucleotides, the CDR3 is TGCGCCAGCAGCTTGAAGCTCTCTGGGGCCAACGTCCTGACTTTC. Together with reference TRBV5-1 and TRBJ2-6, the CDR3 gives the full variable domain: KAGVTQTPRYLIKTRGQQVTLSCSPISGHRSVSWYQQTPGQGLQFLFEYFSETQRNKGNFPGRFSGRQFSNSRSEMNVSTLELGDSALYLCASSLKLSGANVLTFGAGSRLTVL.

The J gene is TRBJ2-3, the V gene TRBV6-5; 10 bases fit TRBD1. Germline V gene sequence: CDR1 MNHEY, CDR2 SVGAGI. CDR3 length equals 15 residues. V shed 4 bases and J 10 bases; nucleotides not matched to a gene: 11. This CDR3 reads CASSWTGGAQEAQYF. The CDR3 nucleotides are TGTGCCAGCAGTTGGACAGGGGGAGCCCAGGAAGCGCAGTATTTT.

This chain links TRBV4-2 with TRBJ2-1; D may be TRBD2 (6 bases). The CDR3 runs 18 residues. Germline V CDR1 and CDR2: LGHNA, YNFKEQ. V lost 0 bases and J 3 bases, leaving 18 bases between the germline ends. CDR3 protein: CASSQEGGGVGSYNEQFF. CDR3 bases: TGTGCCAGCAGCCAAGAAGGCGGAGGGGTAGGGAGCTACAATGAGCAGTTCTTC.

CDR3 region: CASSSILRTEAFF. CDR3 coding DNA: TGTGCCAGCAGCTCTATCCTTCGGACTGAAGCTTTCTTT. The chain uses TRBV13 and TRBJ1-1; unclear D gene. The CDR3 covers 13 residues. The V gene lost 4 bases and the J gene lost 5 bases, with 11 bases spanning the gap. The germline V gene has CDR1 PRHDT and CDR2 FYEKMQ (reference sequence).

V usage is TRBV6-6 and J usage is TRBJ2-3, with TRBD2 identical over 7 bases. There are 14 residues in the CDR3. V lost 6 bases and J lost 3; bases outside the gene matches: 6. CDR1 MNHNY and CDR2 SVGAGI come from the germline V gene (reference sequence). In DNA form, the CDR3 reads TGTGCCAGCAGGCAGCAGGGAGGGACAGATACGCAGTATTTT. It codes for CASRQQGGTDTQYF.

A single count supports this clone. This rearrangement joins TRBV30 to TRBJ1-5; TRBD1 agrees at 8 bases. The CDR3 loop spans 15 amino acids. Trimming removed 1 base from V and 2 bases from J; junction bases left unmatched: 4. From germline, CDR1 is GTSNPN and CDR2 SVGIG (reference sequence). Here the CDR3 reads CAWSAGGPRNQPQHF. Written as DNA, the CDR3 is TGTGCCTGGAGTGCAGGGGGCCCGCGCAATCAGCCCCAGCATTTT.

The chain is built from TRBV18 and TRBJ1-3, with no clear D. Germline V gene lookup returns CDR1 KGHSH and CDR2 LQKENI. V gave up 1 base and J gave up 0 bases, with 4 bases separating them. CDR3 length equals 14 residues. DNA of the CDR3: TGTGCCAGCTCACCACAGAGCTCTGGAAACACCATATATTTT. It encodes CASSPQSSGNTIYF.

V gene TRBV11-2 combines with J gene TRBJ2-1, with 8 bases matching TRBD2. The CDR3 totals 16 residues. V trimming: 4 bases; J trimming: 0 bases; junction bases outside the gene matches: 5. Germline loops: CDR1 SGHAT, CDR2 FQNNGV. CDR3 sequence (DNA): TGTGCCAGCAGCTCCGAAACTAGCGGCTCCTACAATGAGCAGTTCTTC. Amino acids: CASSSETSGSYNEQFF.

V is TRBV10-2 and J is TRBJ1-5; 8 bases are shared with TRBD1. CDR1 is WSHSY, CDR2 SAAADI, per germline. Trimming cost V 2 bases and J 5 bases; bases outside gene matches: 2. CDR3 length equals 14 residues. The CDR3 is CASSEAGGYQPQHF. The CDR3 DNA follows: TGCGCCAGCAGTGAGGCAGGGGGCTATCAGCCCCAGCATTTT.

The chain links TRBV19 to TRBJ2-5; 7 bases match TRBD1. Germline CDR1 reads LNHDA; CDR2 reads SQIVND (reference sequence). Unmatched junction bases numbered 7, after V lost 6 bases and J lost 3 bases. The CDR3 runs to 14 residues. CDR3 sequence (DNA): TGTGCCAGTAGCGTTCACAGGGGCGAAGAGACCCAGTACTTC. Encoded protein: CASSVHRGEETQYF.

The V call is TRBV13, the J call TRBJ2-2; TRBD2 agrees at 13 bases. The ends lost 5 bases at V and 4 bases at J; junction bases unmatched: 7. Germline V gene data show CDR1 as PRHDT and CDR2 as FYEKMQ (reference sequence). The CDR3 loop spans 17 amino acids. CDR3 DNA: TGTGCCAGCAGCCCCCGGACTAGCGGGGGAAGCACCGGGGAGCTGTTTTTT. Translation gives CASSPRTSGGSTGELFF.

The chain couples TRBV2 to TRBJ1-2; D remains unclear. Germline V gives CDR1 SNHLY, CDR2 FYNNEI. The CDR3 totals 14 residues. V lost 4 bases and J lost 6, with 15 bases in between. For the CDR3, the DNA is TGTGCCAGCAGTGGACAAGTAACTTATCATGGCTACACCTTC. This gives the protein CASSGQVTYHGYTF.

In the case of this clone: At one end, the junction sequence differs from germline, possibly due to a read error. The chain couples TRBV5-6 to TRBJ1-1, with 9 nucleotides matching TRBD1. Per germline, CDR1 SGHDT and CDR2 YYEEEE. The CDR3 totals 16 residues. CDR3 in DNA: TGTGCCAGCAGCTTGGGGGGACAGGGTTTGAACGCTGAAGCTTTCTTT. Its protein is CASSLGGQGLNAEAFF.

Remarks on this clone: Other DNA sequences of this sample code for an identical CDR3. The rearrangement joins TRBV2 to TRBJ1-5; D unresolved. This CDR3 region has 13 residues. CDR1 and CDR2 from the germline V gene are SNHLY and FYNNEI. With 6 bases removed from V and 5 bases from J, the gap between germline ends came to 11 bases. The CDR3 is CASSEGRYQPQHF. The CDR3 bases are TGTGCCAGCAGCGAGGGCCGGTATCAGCCCCAGCATTTT.

This clone appeared once. The chain joins TRBV11-2 to TRBJ2-3, with 9 bases fitting TRBD2. This CDR3 is built from 17 residues. CDR1 SGHAT and CDR2 FQNNGV come from the germline V gene. V trimming: 4 bases; J trimming: 0 bases; junction bases outside the gene matches: 8. Here the CDR3 reads CASSYGLASSSTDTQYF. CDR3 nucleotide sequence: TGTGCCAGCAGCTACGGACTAGCGAGCTCTAGCACAGATACGCAGTATTTT.

V is TRBV4-2 and J is TRBJ2-3; 10 bases align to TRBD1. CDR1 LGHNA and CDR2 YNFKEQ come from the germline V gene. This CDR3 region has 16 residues. V lost 2 bases to trimming and J lost 5 bases; unmatched junction nucleotides: 7. CDR3 sequence: CASSQSSGTGEDTQYF. The CDR3 DNA reads as TGTGCCAGCAGCCAATCTTCCGGGACAGGGGAAGATACGCAGTATTTT.

This clone was seen a handful of times. The chain is built from TRBV2 and TRBJ1-2, with D possibly matching TRBD1 (5 bases). CDR3 size: 14 residues. In germline, CDR1 is SNHLY, CDR2 FYNNEI. V lost 1 base to trimming and J lost 7 bases, with 13 bases between them. The CDR3: CASSEDRARGGYTF. In nucleotides, the CDR3 is TGTGCCAGCAGTGAAGATCGGGCTAGGGGTGGCTACACCTTC.

This chain uses TRBV15 with TRBJ1-6, with D tentatively TRBD1 (6 bases). Germline V gives CDR1 LNHNV, CDR2 YYDKDF (reference sequence). Trimming shortened V by 0 bases and J by 5 bases, and 14 bases separated the two germline ends. The CDR3 consists of 17 residues. The CDR3 DNA reads as TGTGCCACCAGCAGAGATCGGGGGGCACGCAATAATTCACCCCTCCACTTT. It encodes CATSRDRGARNNSPLHF.

This chain uses TRBV5-1 with TRBJ2-3, with D tentatively TRBD2 (5 bases). In germline, CDR1 is SGHRS, CDR2 YFSETQ. V shed 0 bases and J shed 3 bases, with 11 bases lying between them. The CDR3 length is 15 residues. The CDR3 DNA sequence: TGCGCCAGCAGCTTGGGGACTCCCGGGACAGATACGCAGTATTTT. Translated: CASSLGTPGTDTQYF.

The chain uses TRBV25-1 and TRBJ2-7, with 9 nucleotides matching TRBD1. V lost 2 bases and J lost 1; bases outside the gene matches: 3. Germline CDR1 is MGHDK and CDR2 is SYGVNS. This CDR3 has 15 residues. Here the CDR3 DNA reads TGTGCCAGCAGTGAACCGGGACAGGGATCCTACGAGCAGTACTTC. The encoded protein is CASSEPGQGSYEQYF.

This chain joins TRBV11-2 and TRBJ2-1; 11 nucleotides line up with TRBD2. This CDR3 is built from 16 residues. Per the germline V gene, CDR1 is SGHAT and CDR2 is FQNNGV. V lost 5 bases to trimming and J lost 6 bases; unmatched junction nucleotides: 9. In DNA, the CDR3 is TGTGCCAGCAGCCCGATCCTAGCGGGGGGCTCCAATGAGCAGTTCTTC. This encodes CASSPILAGGSNEQFF.

J is TRBJ1-1 and V is TRBV6-5; D unclear. V was trimmed by 0 bases and J by 0 bases, leaving 11 bases between them. The CDR3 extends over 16 amino acids. Germline CDR1 reads MNHEY; CDR2 reads SVGAGI. The CDR3 region has the DNA TGTGCCAGCAGTTACTCGCAGGCAGGTATGAACACTGAAGCTTTCTTT. It yields the protein CASSYSQAGMNTEAFF.

The chain recombines TRBV3-1 (or the pseudogene TRBV3-2) with TRBJ2-4; 8 positions match TRBD1. V was clipped by 3 bases and J by 3 bases; unmatched bases: 7. Per the germline V gene, CDR1 is LGHDT and CDR2 is YNNKEL (reference sequence). The CDR3 extends over 16 amino acids. CDR3 sequence: CASSQETGGYKNIQYF. Here the CDR3 DNA reads TGTGCCAGCAGCCAGGAAACAGGGGGGTACAAAAACATTCAGTACTTC.

The genes are TRBV27 and TRBJ2-7, with 9 positions matching TRBD2. With 8 bases clipped from V and 7 bases from J, the junction kept 12 bases outside the gene matches. The CDR3 consists of 14 residues. Looked up from germline, CDR1 is MNHEY and CDR2 is SMNVEV (reference sequence). The CDR3 is CASETAGGLREQYF. CDR3 sequence (DNA): TGTGCCAGCGAAACAGCGGGGGGTCTCAGGGAGCAGTACTTC.

The gene calls are TRBV15 and TRBJ2-2, with D unresolved. V was shortened by 0 bases and J by 4 bases, with 9 bases between the two germline ends. The CDR3 extends over 15 amino acids. The V gene's germline CDR1 is LNHNV and CDR2 YYDKDF (reference sequence). This CDR3 is CATSRDTSFTGELFF. CDR3 DNA: TGTGCCACCAGCAGAGATACTTCCTTCACCGGGGAGCTGTTTTTT.

The chain links TRBV13 to TRBJ1-2; the D gene is possibly TRBD1 (6 bases). The ends were cut back, 0 bases at V and 7 bases at J, with 12 bases in the middle. CDR1 is PRHDT and CDR2 is FYEKMQ in the germline V gene (reference sequence). The CDR3 is 14 residues long. CDR3 protein: CASSLGGAVFGYTF. As DNA, the CDR3 is TGTGCCAGCAGCTTAGGGGGGGCAGTGTTTGGCTACACCTTC.